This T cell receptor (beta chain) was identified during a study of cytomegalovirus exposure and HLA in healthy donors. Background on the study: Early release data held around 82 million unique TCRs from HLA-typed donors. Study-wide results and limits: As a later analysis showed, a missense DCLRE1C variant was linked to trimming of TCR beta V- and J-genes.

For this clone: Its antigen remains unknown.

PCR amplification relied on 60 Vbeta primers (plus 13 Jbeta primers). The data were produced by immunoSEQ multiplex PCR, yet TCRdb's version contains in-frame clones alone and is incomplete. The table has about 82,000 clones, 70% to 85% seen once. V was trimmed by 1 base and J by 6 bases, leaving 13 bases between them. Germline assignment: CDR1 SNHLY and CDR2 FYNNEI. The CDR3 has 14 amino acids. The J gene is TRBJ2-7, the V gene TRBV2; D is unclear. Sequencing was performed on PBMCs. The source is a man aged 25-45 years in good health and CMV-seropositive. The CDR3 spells CASSEGQADGEQYF. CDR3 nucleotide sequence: TGTGCCAGCAGTGAAGGCCAGGCAGACGGCGAGCAGTACTTC.